The next 21 T cell receptor beta chains were all read from a single sample in a study of T-cell reconstitution after alpha-beta-depleted transplantation in children. The authors prepared the TCRbeta library with unique molecular identifiers. TCRdb analysed the PCR reads with MiXCR anew, one entry per CDR3 protein. The profile shows 85,000 to 120,000 distinct CDR3 sequences, 6% to 9% of them singletons. The sample in question was PBMCs, obtained before TCRalphabeta/CD19-depleted stem cell transplant. These receptor sequences come from a boy aged 2-9 years with acute lymphoblastic leukemia, due to receive a stem cell transplant.

The chain employs TRBV7-9 and TRBJ2-2; D might be TRBD2 (5 bases). The V end lost 4 bases, the J end lost 5 bases, and 11 bases lay between the germline ends. Germline V gene data show CDR1 as SEHNR and CDR2 as FQNEAQ (reference sequence). The CDR3 extends over 14 amino acids. CDR3 amino acids: CASSSRLRTGELFF. The CDR3 nucleotides read TGTGCCAGCAGCTCTCGACTAAGAACCGGGGAGCTGTTTTTT. The full variable domain, in which reference TRBV7-9 and TRBJ2-2 provide the parts outside the CDR3, is DTGVSQNPRHKITKRGQNVTFRCDPISEHNRLYWYRQTLGQGPEFLTYFQNEAQLEKSRLLSDRFSAERPKGSFSTLEIQRTEQGDSAMYLCASSSRLRTGELFFGEGSRLTVL.

This clonotype has a count of ten or more. J is TRBJ2-1 and V is TRBV7-3; the D is unclear. Between the trimmed V and J ends, which lost 5 bases and 1 base, there was a span of 12 bases. Per the germline V gene, CDR1 is SGHTA and CDR2 is FQGTGA. The CDR3 runs 15 residues. The CDR3 loop reads CASSPLDGSYNEQFF. The CDR3, as DNA: TGTGCCAGCAGCCCCCTCGATGGGTCCTACAATGAGCAGTTCTTC.

The V gene is TRBV7-9, the J gene TRBJ2-3; perhaps TRBD2 as D (6 bases). The V gene lost 2 bases and the J gene lost 6 bases, with 15 bases spanning the gap. CDR1 SEHNR and CDR2 FQNEAQ come from the germline V gene (reference sequence). The CDR3 contains 15 residues. This CDR3 is CASSLKSGPSDTQYF. The CDR3 nucleotides read TGTGCCAGCAGCTTAAAGAGCGGGCCCTCGGATACGCAGTATTTT.

The gene calls are TRBV2 and TRBJ2-2, with unresolved D. The CDR3 consists of 14 residues. With 1 base removed from V and 4 bases from J, the gap between germline ends came to 7 bases. Per the germline V gene, CDR1 is SNHLY and CDR2 is FYNNEI. In DNA, the CDR3 is TGTGCCAGCAGTGAAGTCAGGACCACCGGGGAGCTGTTTTTT. Translating gives CASSEVRTTGELFF.

V usage is TRBV21-1 and J usage is TRBJ2-7; the DNA was not compared with TRBD1, the D call given in the table. TRBV21-1 is flagged as a pseudogene. CDR3 length: 16 amino acids. CDR3 bases: TGTGCCAGCAGCACTGTGTCCACAGGGAGGTTCCACGAGCAGTACTTC. Protein sequence: CASSTVSTGRFHEQYF.

The chain links TRBV28 to TRBJ2-6; D gene uncertain. The V gene's germline CDR1 is MDHEN and CDR2 SYDVKM. Between the trimmed V and J ends, which lost 2 bases and 0 bases, there was a span of 5 bases. The CDR3 is 15 residues long. In DNA form, the CDR3 reads TGTGCCAGCAGTTTAGGTATCTCTGGGGCCAACGTCCTGACTTTC. It codes for CASSLGISGANVLTF.

This clonotype was counted only a few times. This sequence joins TRBV5-1 and TRBJ2-5; D is unresolved. CDR1 is SGHRS and CDR2 is YFSETQ in the germline V gene. The ends were cut back, 4 bases at V and 1 base at J, with 11 bases in the middle. This CDR3 contains 14 residues. CDR3 amino acids: CASSLLISQETQYF. The CDR3 DNA is TGCGCCAGCAGCCTCCTAATCTCCCAAGAGACCCAGTACTTC. Variable domain in full (rest from reference TRBV5-1 and TRBJ2-5): KAGVTQTPRYLIKTRGQQVTLSCSPISGHRSVSWYQQTPGQGLQFLFEYFSETQRNKGNFPGRFSGRQFSNSRSEMNVSTLELGDSALYLCASSLLISQETQYFGPGTRLLVL.

V gene TRBV7-8 combines with J gene TRBJ2-5, with D unresolved. Between the trimmed V and J ends, which lost 5 bases and 2 bases, there was a span of 12 bases. The CDR3 contains 14 residues. The germline gives CDR1 SGHVS, CDR2 FQNEAQ. The CDR3 coding sequence is TGTGCCAGCAGCGAAACGGACGGGCAAGAGACCCAGTACTTC. Protein sequence: CASSETDGQETQYF.

This clonotype was detected ten times or more. For the CDR3, the DNA is TGCGCCAGCAGCTTTGCAGGTTATGGCTACACCTTC. This codes for CASSFAGYGYTF. This chain uses TRBV5-1 with TRBJ1-2; D is uncertain. Germline CDR1 is SGHRS and CDR2 is YFSETQ. The ends were cut back, 2 bases at V and 5 bases at J, with 7 bases in the middle. This CDR3 is 12 amino acids long.

This clonotype was detected ten times or more. The rearrangement links TRBV7-2 to TRBJ1-6; weak D call: TRBD1 (6 bases). CDR1 is SGHTA and CDR2 is FQGNSA in the germline V gene. V lost 2 bases and J 9 bases, leaving 11 bases between the germline ends. The CDR3 sequence is 14 residues long. The CDR3, as DNA: TGTGCCAGCAGCTTATTACAGGGTACTTCACCCCTCCACTTT. Amino acid sequence: CASSLLQGTSPLHF.

This clonotype was counted a few times. This chain connects TRBV20-1 to TRBJ1-1; the D gene is possibly TRBD1 (6 bases). Germline values: CDR1 DFQATT, CDR2 SNEGSKA (reference sequence). This CDR3 has 15 amino acids. The V and J ends lost 0 bases and 1 base respectively, with 12 bases between them. The DNA for the CDR3 is TGCAGTGCTAGAGAAGGGGGTCAAACGAACACTGAAGCTTTCTTT. It yields the protein CSAREGGQTNTEAFF.

This clonotype came up many times. The chain carries TRBV5-1 and TRBJ2-5; 12 nucleotides align to TRBD1. CDR3 length equals 15 residues. The junction had 3 bases not matched to a gene; V was cut back by 4 bases and J by 2 bases. Germline V lookup: CDR1 SGHRS, CDR2 YFSETQ. The CDR3 is CASSPGQGAQETQYF. CDR3 DNA sequence: TGCGCCAGCAGCCCGGGACAGGGGGCTCAAGAGACCCAGTACTTC. Variable domain in full (rest from reference TRBV5-1 and TRBJ2-5): KAGVTQTPRYLIKTRGQQVTLSCSPISGHRSVSWYQQTPGQGLQFLFEYFSETQRNKGNFPGRFSGRQFSNSRSEMNVSTLELGDSALYLCASSPGQGAQETQYFGPGTRLLVL.

This clonotype has at least ten counts. The chain couples TRBV20-1 to TRBJ1-2; D not certain. The germline V gene encodes CDR1 DFQATT and CDR2 SNEGSKA (reference sequence). With 1 base removed from V and 4 bases from J, the gap between germline ends came to 7 bases. This CDR3 spans 12 amino acids. CDR3 nucleotide sequence: TGCAGTGCTAGAGGAGACCTCTATGGCTACACCTTC. Protein sequence: CSARGDLYGYTF.

Many counts were recorded for this clonotype. This chain connects TRBV11-2 to TRBJ2-5; 13 nucleotides line up with TRBD2. This CDR3 is 16 amino acids long. Germline V CDR1 and CDR2: SGHAT, FQNNGV. Unmatched junction bases numbered 3, after V lost 0 bases and J lost 5 bases. The CDR3 region has the DNA TGTGCCAGCAGCTTAGAACTAGCGGGGGGGCTGGAGACCCAGTACTTC. The encoded protein is CASSLELAGGLETQYF.

This clonotype was picked up many times. The chain recombines TRBV11-2 with TRBJ2-5; 10 bases align to TRBD2. CDR3 length: 18 residues. The V gene end was trimmed by 1 base and the J gene end by 1 base; junction bases not matched to a gene: 9. In germline, CDR1 is SGHAT, CDR2 FQNNGV. In nucleotides, the CDR3 is TGTGCCAGCAGCTTAGGGGATCGGACTAGCGGTTTCCAAGAGACCCAGTACTTC. Translating gives CASSLGDRTSGFQETQYF.

A few counts support this clonotype. CDR3 in amino acids: CASSSTGPNSGNTIYF. The CDR3, as DNA: TGCGCCAGCAGCTCGACAGGGCCCAACTCTGGAAACACCATATATTTT. The chain combines TRBV5-1 with TRBJ1-3, with 7 bases lining up with TRBD1. The CDR3 loop spans 16 amino acids. From germline, CDR1 is SGHRS and CDR2 YFSETQ. With 3 bases clipped from V and 0 bases from J, the junction kept 6 bases outside the gene matches.

At least ten counts were recorded for this clonotype. The chain uses TRBV9 and TRBJ2-5, with 10 bases aligning to TRBD2. Germline CDR1 reads SGDLS; CDR2 reads YYNGEE. The CDR3 runs 20 residues. Losses at the gene ends were 3 bases for V and 3 bases for J; bases not matched to a gene: 20. This chain's CDR3 is CASSGAPFRAGGPKKETQYF. As DNA, the CDR3 is TGTGCCAGCAGCGGAGCCCCTTTTCGAGCGGGGGGGCCTAAGAAAGAGACCCAGTACTTC.

This clonotype has a count of ten or more. This chain uses TRBV11-2 with TRBJ2-4; unclear D gene. CDR1 and CDR2 from the germline V gene are SGHAT and FQNNGV. The CDR3 consists of 14 residues. V lost 1 base and J lost 0, with 4 bases in between. The CDR3 protein is CASSLGPAKNIQYF. The CDR3 nucleotides are TGTGCCAGCAGCTTAGGTCCAGCCAAAAACATTCAGTACTTC.

The sample holds one count of this clonotype. The genes are TRBV5-4 and TRBJ2-2; possibly TRBD2 for D (6 bases). V gave up 5 bases and J gave up 0 bases, with 14 bases separating them. Germline CDR1 reads SGHNT; CDR2 reads YYREEE (reference sequence). The CDR3 extends over 16 amino acids. The CDR3 loop reads CASSGGSGPNTGELFF. CDR3 DNA: TGTGCCAGCAGTGGGGGGTCCGGCCCGAACACCGGGGAGCTGTTTTTT. Drawing the rest from reference TRBV5-4 and TRBJ2-2, the complete variable domain is ETGVTQSPTHLIKTRGQQVTLRCSSQSGHNTVSWYQQALGQGPQFIFQYYREEENGRGNFPPRFSGLQFPNYSSELNVNALELDDSALYLCASSGGSGPNTGELFFGEGSRLTVL.

At least ten counts were recorded for this clonotype. The V gene is TRBV7-2, the J gene TRBJ2-1; 7 bases match TRBD2. CDR3 length: 15 amino acids. V trimming: 5 bases; J trimming: 5 bases; junction bases outside the gene matches: 9. In germline, CDR1 is SGHTA, CDR2 FQGNSA. The CDR3 sequence is CASSLGAGVHNEQFF. The CDR3 DNA reads TGTGCCAGCAGCCTAGGGGCGGGGGTTCACAATGAGCAGTTCTTC.

This chain's CDR3 is CASSYPRLAPWVVGQPQHF. CDR3 DNA: TGTGCCAGCAGTTACCCTCGACTGGCCCCCTGGGTCGTGGGACAGCCCCAGCATTTT. This chain links TRBV6-5 with TRBJ1-5; no clear D gene. This CDR3 has 19 amino acids. Germline values: CDR1 MNHEY, CDR2 SVGAGI. V lost 2 bases and J 7 bases, leaving 27 bases between the germline ends.